A selection of T cell receptor beta chains follows, all from one sample in a study of cytomegalovirus exposure and HLA in healthy donors. The method was immunoSEQ multiplex PCR; TCRdb's version includes in-frame clones alone and lacks a portion of them. The sample holds 150,000 to 200,000 clones, over 75% seen once. The specimen was PBMCs. Source of these receptors: a young man in good health and CMV-seronegative. Each CDR3 is given with its conserved first and last residue. D genes are given only for firm matches. Rows give clone size only sometimes, using once, few, many, or a class for an expanded clone.

few	TRBD2	TRBJ2-1	TRBV30	CAWTGTSGSNEQFF	TGTGCCTGGACCGGGACTAGCGGGAGCAATGAGCAGTTCTTC
-	TRBD1	TRBJ1-2	TRBV13	CASSLGWDRGYGYTF	TGTGCCAGCAGCTTAGGCTGGGACAGGGGCTATGGCTACACCTTC
-	TRBD1	TRBJ2-5	TRBV25-1	CASTDRGGDQETQYF	TGTGCCAGCACCGACAGGGGCGGAGATCAAGAGACCCAGTACTTC
-	-	TRBJ2-1	TRBV19	CASKAGYNEQFF	TGTGCCAGTAAGGCCGGGTACAATGAGCAGTTCTTC
-	-	TRBJ1-5	TRBV7-8	CASSLDRARNQPQHF	TGTGCCAGCAGCTTAGACAGGGCACGCAATCAGCCCCAGCATTTT
few	TRBD1	TRBJ1-2	TRBV19	CASSIPGTGYGYTF	TGTGCCAGTAGTATCCCCGGGACAGGCTATGGCTACACCTTC
once	-	TRBJ1-1	TRBV2	CASNTYGPGGEAFF	TGTGCCAGCAATACCTATGGACCCGGGGGTGAAGCTTTCTTT
-	-	TRBJ2-5	TRBV7-9	CASSLAASVNVVETQYF	TGTGCCAGCAGCTTAGCGGCTAGCGTTAATGTGGTGGAGACCCAGTACTTC
-	TRBD2	TRBJ2-1	TRBV7-2	CASDRGGTYNEQFF	TGTGCCAGCGATCGGGGGGGGACTTACAATGAGCAGTTCTTC
-	TRBD1	TRBJ1-5	TRBV6-1	CASRGDRGPNQPQHF	TGTGCCAGCAGGGGGGACAGGGGGCCTAATCAGCCCCAGCATTTT
-	-	TRBJ1-2	TRBV29-1	CSVPGSLGNYGYTF	TGCAGCGTTCCGGGATCATTGGGGAACTATGGCTACACCTTC